The 26 T cell receptor beta chains below were found in one sample sequenced in a study of blood T cell repertoires in COVID-19. Assay used: immunoSEQ multiplex PCR; TCRdb lists only in-frame clones, some missing. The sample has around 40,000 clones, roughly 81% seen once. Sequenced input: peripheral blood. The source is a human donor in a cohort sampled during active COVID-19.

V is TRBV10-1 and J is TRBJ2-3; 8 bases line up with TRBD1. CDR3 length: 14 residues. The germline CDR1 and CDR2 sequences are WNHNN and SYGVQD (reference sequence). V shed 9 bases and J 1 base; nucleotides not matched to a gene: 6. CDR3 residues: CASNPGQGTDTQYF. The CDR3 nucleotides read TGCGCCAGTAACCCGGGACAGGGCACAGATACGCAGTATTTT.

The chain carries TRBV11-2 and TRBJ2-3; perhaps TRBD1 as D (6 bases). CDR1 and CDR2 (germline): SGHAT, FQNNGV. The CDR3 loop spans 13 amino acids. The V end lost 2 bases, the J end lost 3 bases, and 6 bases lay between the germline ends. CDR3 coding DNA: TGTGCCAGCAGCTTAACAGGGACAGATACGCAGTATTTT. This gives the protein CASSLTGTDTQYF.

V is TRBV12-3 or TRBV12-4 and J is TRBJ2-7, with D tentatively TRBD1 (6 bases). V lost 3 bases to trimming and J lost 5 bases, with 11 bases between them. The CDR3 totals 13 residues. CDR3 loop: CASSLMAGDEQYF. Here the CDR3 DNA reads TGTGCCAGCAGTTTGATGGCAGGGGACGAGCAGTACTTC.

This sequence joins TRBV11-3 and TRBJ2-1, with 9 bases fitting TRBD2. Trimming took 1 base from V and 8 from J; bases not matched to a gene: 12. CDR1 SGHNT and CDR2 YENEEA come from the germline V gene. The CDR3 loop spans 17 amino acids. The DNA of the CDR3 is TGTGCCAGCAGCTTAGGGGACCTGGCGGGGGGGTACGATGAGCAGTTCTTC. As protein: CASSLGDLAGGYDEQFF.

This clone was counted between two and nine times. The V gene is TRBV25-1, the J gene TRBJ1-6; D possibly corresponds to TRBD1 (5 bases). Germline V gene data show CDR1 as MGHDK and CDR2 as SYGVNS. The CDR3 is 15 residues long. The germline V and J ends were trimmed by 3 bases and 4 bases, with 10 bases remaining between them. The CDR3 region is CASSDRATYNSPLHF. The CDR3 nucleotides read TGTGCCAGCAGTGACAGGGCGACGTATAATTCACCCCTCCACTTT.

The chain carries TRBV7-9 and TRBJ2-3; TRBD2 is a possible D gene (7 bases). Trimming left V 0 bases short and J 4 bases short, with 11 bases between. CDR1 and CDR2 from the germline V gene are SEHNR and FQNEAQ (reference sequence). The CDR3 has 15 amino acids. The CDR3 nucleotides read TGTGCCAGCAGCTTAGCACGCGGGGGCGCAGATACGCAGTATTTT. It yields the protein CASSLARGGADTQYF.

J is TRBJ2-4 and V is TRBV5-1; 7 bases are shared with TRBD2. CDR1 SGHRS and CDR2 YFSETQ come from the germline V gene. The V segment lost 4 bases and the J segment 9 bases; nucleotides outside the gene matches: 7. The CDR3 length is 13 residues. Here the CDR3 reads CASSLGGSGIQYF. Written as DNA, the CDR3 is TGCGCCAGCAGCCTCGGGGGGAGTGGCATTCAGTACTTC.

The chain joins TRBV29-1 to TRBJ1-1; D might be TRBD1 (5 bases). The CDR3 spans 12 residues. Germline V gene lookup returns CDR1 SQVTM and CDR2 ANQGSEA. Trimming pared 7 bases from V and 1 base from J, leaving 10 bases between. The CDR3 DNA is TGCAGCGGCGTAACAGGGAACACTGAAGCTTTCTTT. Protein product: CSGVTGNTEAFF.

Regarding this clone: At one of its ends the junction is not consistent with the germline gene, which may arise from a read error. Here the CDR3 reads CASSLELAGGPERYF. CDR3 nucleotide sequence: TGCGCCAGCAGCTTGGAGCTAGCGGGGGGGCCTGAGCGGTACTTC. The chain couples TRBV5-1 to TRBJ2-7; 12 bases are a match to TRBD2. The CDR3 consists of 15 residues. CDR1 is SGHRS, CDR2 YFSETQ, per germline.

The chain carries TRBV19 and TRBJ2-7, with 8 bases lining up with TRBD1. Trimming removed 7 bases from V and 3 bases from J; junction bases left unmatched: 8. The CDR3 consists of 14 residues. Germline V gene sequence: CDR1 LNHDA, CDR2 SQIVND (reference sequence). CDR3 residues: CASIQRQGIYEQYF. As DNA, the CDR3 is TGTGCCAGTATTCAAAGACAGGGGATCTACGAGCAGTACTTC.

The rearrangement uses TRBV5-6 and TRBJ2-5; tentative D call: TRBD1 (6 bases). This CDR3 region has 15 residues. With 4 bases removed from V and 5 bases from J, the gap between germline ends came to 18 bases. Per the germline V gene, CDR1 is SGHDT and CDR2 is YYEEEE. In DNA form, the CDR3 reads TGTGCCAGCAGCCCCGCCCCCTACAGGGTTGAGACCCAGTACTTC. Its protein is CASSPAPYRVETQYF.

This chain connects TRBV11-2 to TRBJ2-1; the match to TRBD1 covers 7 bases. J lost 7 bases, V lost 6 bases, and 9 bases had no gene match. This CDR3 region has 14 residues. CDR1 is SGHAT, CDR2 FQNNGV, per germline. The CDR3 protein is CASRAVDRVNEQFF. CDR3 nucleotide sequence: TGTGCCAGCAGAGCGGTCGACAGGGTAAATGAGCAGTTCTTC.

The rearrangement joins TRBV6-5 to TRBJ1-6, with D hard to call. Germline V gene data show CDR1 as MNHEY and CDR2 as SVGAGI. This CDR3 has 16 residues. The V end was cut by 3 bases, the J end by 6 bases, with 15 bases between. CDR3 DNA: TGTGCCAGCAGTTATCTCGGGGTGGGAGTTAATTCACCCCTCCACTTT. Protein: CASSYLGVGVNSPLHF.

The sample holds one count of this clone. The chain joins TRBV11-2 to TRBJ2-5; TRBD1 matches 7 bases. The junction had 11 bases not matched to a gene; V was cut back by 5 bases and J by 5 bases. Germline lookup yields CDR1 SGHAT and CDR2 FQNNGV. The CDR3 runs to 15 residues. The CDR3 nucleotides read TGTGCCAGCAGCCTAGTAGGGGGCGGTTGGGAGACCCAGTACTTC. This sequence encodes CASSLVGGGWETQYF.

The V gene is TRBV2, the J gene TRBJ2-3; 10 bases map to TRBD2. Losses at the gene ends were 8 bases for V and 5 bases for J; bases not matched to a gene: 7. This CDR3 region has 14 residues. CDR1 is SNHLY, CDR2 FYNNEI, per germline. The CDR3 DNA sequence: TGTGCCAGCTCAGCCCCTAGCGGGGGAGATACGCAGTATTTT. It specifies CASSAPSGGDTQYF. Supplemented by reference TRBV2 and TRBJ2-3, the full variable domain reads EPEVTQTPSHQVTQMGQEVILRCVPISNHLYFYWYRQILGQKVEFLVSFYNNEISEKSEIFDDQFSVERPDGSNFTLKIRSTKLEDSAMYFCASSAPSGGDTQYFGPGTRLTVL.

This clone occurred a few times. V gene TRBV6-6 combines with J gene TRBJ1-5; no firm D call. Germline-derived CDR1 and CDR2 are MNHNY and SVGAGI (reference sequence). There are 13 residues in the CDR3. Trimming removed 5 bases from V and 7 bases from J, with 12 bases in between. CDR3 sequence: CASSPPMRQPQHF. The CDR3 DNA reads as TGTGCCAGCAGTCCCCCGATGAGACAGCCCCAGCATTTT.

The chain is built from TRBV24-1 and TRBJ2-3; 8 nucleotides align to TRBD1. CDR3 length: 15 amino acids. V lost 7 bases to trimming and J lost 1 base; unmatched junction nucleotides: 6. CDR1 and CDR2 from the germline V gene are KGHDR and SFDVKD. CDR3: CATRTGDICTDTQYF. The CDR3 DNA reads as TGTGCCACCAGGACAGGGGATATCTGCACAGATACGCAGTATTTT.

The genes are TRBV7-8 and TRBJ2-7, with TRBD1 identical over 12 bases. CDR3 length equals 15 residues. The germline V gene has CDR1 SGHVS and CDR2 FQNEAQ. The V gene end was trimmed by 5 bases and the J gene end by 2 bases; junction bases not matched to a gene: 4. Here the CDR3 DNA reads TGTGCCAGCAGCCACCGGGACAGGGGGCCCTACGAGCAGTACTTC. Protein: CASSHRDRGPYEQYF.

This clone has a handful of counts. The V call is TRBV5-1, the J call TRBJ2-5; maybe TRBD1 (6 bases). Germline V gene lookup returns CDR1 SGHRS and CDR2 YFSETQ. V lost 0 bases and J 1 base, leaving 13 bases between the germline ends. This CDR3 spans 16 amino acids. DNA of the CDR3: TGCGCCAGCAGCTTGGTGACAGGTAAAAGCCAAGAGACCCAGTACTTC. Translating it yields CASSLVTGKSQETQYF.

This clone was recorded only once. V is TRBV2 and J is TRBJ2-7; 8 bases line up with TRBD1. CDR1 is SNHLY, CDR2 FYNNEI, per germline. This CDR3 comprises 11 residues. Trimming took 8 bases from V and 3 from J; bases not matched to a gene: 0. The CDR3 is CASGQGYEQYF. CDR3 bases: TGTGCCAGCGGACAGGGCTACGAGCAGTACTTC.

This clone was counted at least ten times. J is TRBJ2-5 and V is TRBV2, with unresolved D. CDR3 length equals 13 residues. The germline CDR1 and CDR2 sequences are SNHLY and FYNNEI. Trimming took 3 bases from V and 5 from J, leaving 10 bases between them. CDR3 residues: CASSDPPGETQYF. The CDR3 coding sequence is TGTGCCAGCAGTGATCCCCCCGGGGAGACCCAGTACTTC.

The chain recombines TRBV5-1 with TRBJ2-1, with TRBD2 matching 12 bases. The J segment lost 0 bases and the V segment lost 5 bases, leaving 3 bases of the junction unmatched. Germline V gene sequence: CDR1 SGHRS, CDR2 YFSETQ. The CDR3 length is 16 residues. CDR3 in amino acids: CASRTSGGSSYNEQFF. The CDR3 DNA reads as TGCGCCAGCAGAACTAGCGGGGGGTCCTCCTACAATGAGCAGTTCTTC.

This chain connects TRBV27 to TRBJ2-2; 9 nucleotides align to TRBD1. CDR1 and CDR2 from the germline V gene are MNHEY and SMNVEV (reference sequence). The V gene end was trimmed by 7 bases and the J gene end by 4 bases; junction bases not matched to a gene: 10. CDR3 length: 16 residues. CDR3 coding DNA: TGTGCCAGCACTTTTCGGGACAGGGCTCTCACCGGGGAGCTGTTTTTT. This gives the protein CASTFRDRALTGELFF.

The rearrangement uses TRBV5-8 and TRBJ2-1; the D gene is possibly TRBD1 (6 bases). Germline V CDR1 and CDR2: SGHTS, YDEGEE. The CDR3 runs to 16 residues. V gave up 4 bases and J gave up 6 bases, with 20 bases separating them. Written as DNA, the CDR3 is TGTGCCAGCAGCCAACGACAGGCGGTAGGCGTCAATGAGCAGTTCTTC. This translates into CASSQRQAVGVNEQFF.

The chain joins TRBV24-1 to TRBJ2-7; D gene unclear. Deletions cut 8 bases from V and 5 bases from J, with 6 bases between. This CDR3 spans 10 amino acids. CDR1 is KGHDR, CDR2 SFDVKD, per germline. As DNA, the CDR3 is TGTGCCACCACAGCGAACGAGCAGTACTTC. It translates to CATTANEQYF.

The chain couples TRBV12-3 or TRBV12-4 to TRBJ1-1, with 7 bases lining up with TRBD1. The V gene end was trimmed by 5 bases and the J gene end by 7 bases; junction bases not matched to a gene: 7. CDR3 length equals 13 residues. Here the CDR3 reads CASSTPTGFEAFF. The CDR3 bases are TGTGCCAGCAGTACCCCGACAGGGTTTGAAGCTTTCTTT.